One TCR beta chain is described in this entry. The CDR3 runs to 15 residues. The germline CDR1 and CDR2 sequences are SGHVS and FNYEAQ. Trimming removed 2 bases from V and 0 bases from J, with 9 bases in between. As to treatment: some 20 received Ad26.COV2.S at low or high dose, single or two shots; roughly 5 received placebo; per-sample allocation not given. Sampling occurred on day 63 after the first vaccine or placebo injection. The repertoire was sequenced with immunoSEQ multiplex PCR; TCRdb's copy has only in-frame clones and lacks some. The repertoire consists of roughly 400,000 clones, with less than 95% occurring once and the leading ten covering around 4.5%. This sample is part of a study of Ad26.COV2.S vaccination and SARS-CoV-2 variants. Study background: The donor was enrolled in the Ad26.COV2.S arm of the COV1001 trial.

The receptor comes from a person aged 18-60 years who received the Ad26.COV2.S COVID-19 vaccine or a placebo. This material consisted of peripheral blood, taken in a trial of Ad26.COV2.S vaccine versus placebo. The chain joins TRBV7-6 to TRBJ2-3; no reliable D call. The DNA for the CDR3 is TGTGCCAGCAGCTTACTCCAGTTTAGCACAGATACGCAGTATTTT. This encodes CASSLLQFSTDTQYF.